This TCR beta chain was captured by sequencing in a study of T cells in Graves' hyperthyroidism and ophthalmopathy (dated by TCRdb to between 2018 and 2020). Turning to the overall study: Peripheral blood samples were taken at the time of initial diagnosis, prior to any treatment. To identify distinguishing TCR V-J signatures, a discovery cohort of some 100 patients was used, comprising 43 with Graves' ophthalmopathy and under 60 with stable Graves' hyperthyroidism. Prospective prediction of ophthalmopathy was tested in an independent validation cohort consisting of roughly 20 hyperthyroidism patients and more than 15 patients who later progressed to ophthalmopathy. The roughly 100 discovery patients were divided at random into training and test sets in a 7:3 ratio. The study also compared thyroid tissue and blood T-cell repertoires from 6 or 7 Graves' hyperthyroidism patients. After blood sampling, hyperthyroidism patients were treated with methimazole at a starting dose of 30 mg daily, and ophthalmopathy patients were treated with high-dose intravenous methylprednisolone. The paper reports TCR Vbeta CDR3 sequencing of fewer than 150 peripheral blood samples: under 45 ophthalmopathy, roughly 80 hyperthyroidism and around 17 progressor patients. The full study reports these points: A 13 V-J signature model separated ophthalmopathy from stable hyperthyroidism, with roughly 88% sensitivity and about 81% specificity in cross-validation and 80%/75% in testing. Most expanded thyroid clonotypes (frequency above 0.001) were also found in blood, which suggests that blood repertoires may mirror thyroid immune responses. No statistical method was used to set the sample size in advance, and investigators knew the group allocation. In validation, the model predicted progression to ophthalmopathy with 65% to 71% sensitivity and over 72% specificity, a median of about 6.7 months before onset.

Graves' hyperthyroidism was defined as stable when no progression to ophthalmopathy occurred over 18 months of follow-up. Hyperthyroidism patients were aged 18 to 65 years and newly diagnosed, with disease duration of less than 2 months. Exclusion was applied to patients with uncontrolled infections, other autoimmune diseases, pregnancy or lactation. Clinical symptoms, serum thyroxine and TRAb, thyroid ultrasound, and orbital computed tomography formed the basis for the diagnoses. PBMCs were isolated from 8 to 10 ml of fresh peripheral blood by Ficoll-Paque density gradient centrifugation. Total RNA was extracted using Trizol reagent, and RNA quality was assessed on an Agilent 2100 Bioanalyzer. CDR1 and CDR2 were assigned from the germline V gene (reference sequence) as LNHNV and YYDKDF. The CDR3 sequence holds 14 residues, the cysteine and phenylalanine included. Just the 42-base CDR3 DNA is kept, in frame starting at base 1. A distance of 7 bases separates the germline ends of V and J, which lose 0 bases and 4 bases respectively.

This clonotype was seen ten or more times. The clone's antigen remains unknown. No base-level quality is on record; no much larger clone is a single base apart. The TCR beta CDR3 regions were amplified from RNA transcripts. The TCR CDR3 was subjected to a first round of RT-PCR using the HTBI primer set and the Qiagen OneStep RT-PCR kit. The libraries were constructed in a second round of multiplex PCR and then size-selected and purified. Paired-end sequencing of the libraries was performed with 100 bp reads on an Illumina HiSeq2000. Turning to the authors' computational methods: Raw data were processed with SOAPnuke, discarding reads with adapters, uncalled bases, mean Phred below 15, or no exact constant-primer or identifier match. High-quality paired reads were merged using COPE v1.2.5, and each unique nucleotide sequence was defined as a clonotype. MiTCR v1.1 was used to align the clonotypes against IMGT TRBV, TRBD and TRBJ reference segments. The analysis included only V-J combinations with a frequency above 0.0001, which together covered around 99% of the repertoires. A TCS score was defined as the ratio of F50 (clonal expansion) to E x V (chaos), with BLOSUM62-based TCRdist applied between CDR3 peptides within each V-J. Welch's t-statistics and random forest reduced roughly 540 V-J features to 10 to 15, which were used in a naive Bayes classifier (R e1071). TCRdb applied fastp at Q25 and MiXCR to the public reads, then kept only in-frame beta chains. Records with the same CDR3 protein are collapsed into one entry carrying the most frequent genes and DNA. These V and J calls originate from TCRdb's pipeline instead of the authors' own analysis. The sample yields fewer than 800,000 distinct CDR3 sequences; around 15% were counted once. The ten most abundant clones make up approximately 8% of the sample.

Sequencing input: blood. Recombination joined TRBV15 with TRBJ1-5, with no reliable assignment of the D segment. This sequence originates from a man younger than 35 with Graves' hyperthyroidism. The CDR3 loop reads CATSRDLQNQPQHF. The bases are TGTGCCACCAGCAGAGATCTGCAGAATCAGCCCCAGCATTTT.